The rows below give T cell receptor beta chains drawn from one sample of a study of preoperative IRX-2 immunotherapy in early breast cancer. Clones were sequenced by immunoSEQ multiplex PCR, and TCRdb holds only the in-frame ones, with some missing. The sample carries 35,000 to 50,000 clones, approximately 95% recorded once. Sequencing was performed on tumor tissue, taken after IRX-2 immunotherapy. These receptors were obtained from a human donor with breast cancer. The CDR3 runs from the conserved cysteine through the conserved F or W. Each record gives: clone size, V gene, J gene, D gene, CDR3 DNA, CDR3 protein. A D gene is named only where the DNA matches it firmly. Clone size is shown for a subset of rows, as once, few, many or a class of expanded clone.

clone_size: once; v_call: TRBV7-3; j_call: TRBJ2-5; d_call: -; cdr3_nt: TGTGCCAGCAGCTCACAGCGGCAAGAGACCCAGTACTTC; cdr3_aa: CASSSQRQETQYF
clone_size: -; v_call: TRBV11-2; j_call: TRBJ1-4; d_call: -; cdr3_nt: TGTGCCAGCAGCTTAAGGGGCGGCATTAATGAAAAACTGTTTTTT; cdr3_aa: CASSLRGGINEKLFF
clone_size: -; v_call: TRBV28; j_call: TRBJ2-3; d_call: TRBD1; cdr3_nt: TGTGCCAGCAGTCTGGGACAGACTACAGATACGCAGTATTTT; cdr3_aa: CASSLGQTTDTQYF
clone_size: -; v_call: TRBV10-3; j_call: TRBJ1-3; d_call: -; cdr3_nt: TGTGCCATCAGTGAGTCCGTAGGGTGGTCTGGAAACACCATATATTTT; cdr3_aa: CAISESVGWSGNTIYF
clone_size: -; v_call: TRBV5-4; j_call: TRBJ1-1; d_call: -; cdr3_nt: TGTGCCAGCAGCTTAGGTACCATAAACACTGAAGCTTTCTTT; cdr3_aa: CASSLGTINTEAFF
clone_size: -; v_call: TRBV15; j_call: TRBJ2-7; d_call: -; cdr3_nt: TGTGCCACCAGCAGGCTAGGGGACCACGAGCAGTACTTC; cdr3_aa: CATSRLGDHEQYF
clone_size: -; v_call: TRBV5-5; j_call: TRBJ2-1; d_call: TRBD2; cdr3_nt: TGTGCCAGCAGTGGACTAGCGGGGGCAGGGTATGAGCAGTTCTTC; cdr3_aa: CASSGLAGAGYEQFF
clone_size: -; v_call: TRBV4-2; j_call: TRBJ2-5; d_call: TRBD2; cdr3_nt: TGTGCCAGCAGCCAAGTGGCGCTAGCGGGGGGCCGCGACGGGGAGACCCAGTACTTC; cdr3_aa: CASSQVALAGGRDGETQYF
clone_size: -; v_call: TRBV12-5; j_call: TRBJ2-4; d_call: -; cdr3_nt: TGTGCTAGTGGTTTGGTAGGTAGGCAGGGACTAGCCAAAAACATTCAGTACTTC; cdr3_aa: CASGLVGRQGLAKNIQYF
clone_size: -; v_call: TRBV7-2; j_call: TRBJ1-2; d_call: -; cdr3_nt: TGTGCCAGCAGCTTAGTCGGGTCAGGACCCCTTAACTATGGCTACACCTTC; cdr3_aa: CASSLVGSGPLNYGYTF
clone_size: -; v_call: TRBV15; j_call: TRBJ1-2; d_call: -; cdr3_nt: TGTGCCACCAGCAGAGTCGGAAGGAGACCTCTCGACTATGGCTACACCTTC; cdr3_aa: CATSRVGRRPLDYGYTF
clone_size: -; v_call: TRBV11-2; j_call: TRBJ2-7; d_call: -; cdr3_nt: TGTGCCAGCAGCTTAGCCCCGGGGGACTACGAGCAGTACTTC; cdr3_aa: CASSLAPGDYEQYF
clone_size: -; v_call: TRBV6-1; j_call: TRBJ2-5; d_call: TRBD1; cdr3_nt: TGTGCCACCGAGGACAGGGCGAAAGAGACCCAGTACTTC; cdr3_aa: CATEDRAKETQYF
clone_size: -; v_call: TRBV5-1; j_call: TRBJ2-2; d_call: -; cdr3_nt: TGCGCCAGCAGCTTTCAGACAGACGGGGAGCTGTTTTTT; cdr3_aa: CASSFQTDGELFF
clone_size: -; v_call: TRBV29-1; j_call: TRBJ2-7; d_call: -; cdr3_nt: TGCAGCGTTGCTTTGGGGTTCGACGAGCAGTACTTC; cdr3_aa: CSVALGFDEQYF
clone_size: -; v_call: TRBV19; j_call: TRBJ1-5; d_call: TRBD1; cdr3_nt: TGTGCCAGTATAGGGCCCGGGACAGGGGTCAATCAGCCCCAGCATTTT; cdr3_aa: CASIGPGTGVNQPQHF
clone_size: once; v_call: TRBV2; j_call: TRBJ2-3; d_call: -; cdr3_nt: TGTGCCAGCAGTGCGGGCCTAGCTACAGATACGCAGTATTTT; cdr3_aa: CASSAGLATDTQYF
clone_size: -; v_call: TRBV27; j_call: TRBJ1-4; d_call: -; cdr3_nt: TGTGCCAGCACAAACCGGGGCACTAATGAAAAACTGTTTTTT; cdr3_aa: CASTNRGTNEKLFF
clone_size: -; v_call: TRBV7-2; j_call: TRBJ2-1; d_call: -; cdr3_nt: TGTGCCAGCAGCTTAGGTCCCGCGGGGAAATCCTACAATGAGCAGTTCTTC; cdr3_aa: CASSLGPAGKSYNEQFF
clone_size: -; v_call: TRBV9; j_call: TRBJ1-5; d_call: -; cdr3_nt: TGTGCCAGCAGCCTAGGGAGGATGAGGGACTCAAACTATAGCAATCAGCCCCAGCATTTT; cdr3_aa: CASSLGRMRDSNYSNQPQHF
clone_size: -; v_call: TRBV22-1; j_call: TRBJ1-2; d_call: -; cdr3_nt: TGTCCTGGGAGTACTGGACGAACGAGAAAGACCTATGGCTACACCTTC; cdr3_aa: CPGSTGRTRKTYGYTF
clone_size: -; v_call: TRBV9; j_call: TRBJ1-4; d_call: TRBD1; cdr3_nt: TGTGCCAGCAGCCCCCACGCAGGGGGGAGTAGTGAAAAACTGTTTTTT; cdr3_aa: CASSPHAGGSSEKLFF
clone_size: -; v_call: TRBV7-2; j_call: TRBJ1-5; d_call: -; cdr3_nt: TGTGCCAGCAGCTTATCCTGGGACAGCAATCAGCCCCAGCATTTT; cdr3_aa: CASSLSWDSNQPQHF
clone_size: -; v_call: TRBV28; j_call: TRBJ1-1; d_call: -; cdr3_nt: TGTGCCAGCAGTTTATACAGTCCGAACACTGAAGCTTTCTTT; cdr3_aa: CASSLYSPNTEAFF
clone_size: -; v_call: TRBV9; j_call: TRBJ1-2; d_call: TRBD1; cdr3_nt: TGTGCCAGCAGCGTAGCTACCGGAGACAGGGGCATGTATGGCTACACCTTC; cdr3_aa: CASSVATGDRGMYGYTF
clone_size: -; v_call: TRBV7-2; j_call: TRBJ2-5; d_call: -; cdr3_nt: TGTGCCAGCAGCTTAGGGGCCGGAGAGACCCAGTACTTC; cdr3_aa: CASSLGAGETQYF
clone_size: -; v_call: TRBV5-4; j_call: TRBJ2-2; d_call: -; cdr3_nt: TGTGCCAGCAGCCTCTCCCTCAGCGCGAACACCGGGGAGCTGTTTTTT; cdr3_aa: CASSLSLSANTGELFF
clone_size: -; v_call: TRBV11-1; j_call: TRBJ2-5; d_call: -; cdr3_nt: TGTGCCAGCACCCCTTCAGGCCAATCGGGGGAGACCCAGTACTTC; cdr3_aa: CASTPSGQSGETQYF
clone_size: -; v_call: TRBV28; j_call: TRBJ1-4; d_call: -; cdr3_nt: TGTGCCAGCAGTTTATTGGGTGAAAAACTGTTTTTT; cdr3_aa: CASSLLGEKLFF